These T cell receptor beta chains were read from a single sample in a study of glioma-infiltrating T cells after dendritic cell vaccination. The assay was immunoSEQ multiplex PCR, and TCRdb's table has in-frame clones only and misses some. This table has approximately 90,000 clones, 85% to 90% appearing once. Here the sequenced sample was blood, taken before dendritic cell vaccination. The source is a human donor with glioblastoma. The CDR3 runs from the conserved cysteine through the conserved F or W. The D gene is left open where the match is weak. The listing skips clone size in some rows; elsewhere it reads once, few, many or a size class.

DNA,CDR3,D,V,J,size
TGTGCCAGCAGCTTAGGAGGGTATGGCTACACCTTC,CASSLGGYGYTF,-,TRBV5-4,TRBJ1-2,few
TGCGCCAGCAGCTTAGTGACGGGGAATAAAGAGCAGTACTTC,CASSLVTGNKEQYF,-,TRBV5-1,TRBJ2-7,few
TGCGCCAGCAGCGTGGTGGGGACTCTAGCCAAAAACATTCAGTACTTC,CASSVVGTLAKNIQYF,-,TRBV5-1,TRBJ2-4,-
TGTGCCAGCAGTTACTCCGCAGGACAGAGTAACGGGGAGCTGTTTTTT,CASSYSAGQSNGELFF,-,TRBV6-5,TRBJ2-2,-
TGTGCCAGCAGTTACTTCAGGGGGCGCGGCTACACCTTC,CASSYFRGRGYTF,TRBD1,TRBV6-5,TRBJ1-2,once
TGTGCCAGCAGTTTAGGCCTAGGAATCACAGATACGCAGTATTTT,CASSLGLGITDTQYF,-,TRBV27,TRBJ2-3,-
TGTGCCAGCAGCGTAGAGCCCATGACAGGTACCCCAAGCTCCTATAATTCACCCCTCCACTTT,CASSVEPMTGTPSSYNSPLHF,-,TRBV9,TRBJ1-6,-
TGTGCCAGCAGTGAATTGGGGCAGCAAAACACCGGGGAGCTGTTTTTT,CASSELGQQNTGELFF,-,TRBV2,TRBJ2-2,-
TGCGCCAGCAGCCAAGATCGAGCGGGAGACTCCCTTTACTACGAGCAGTACTTC,CASSQDRAGDSLYYEQYF,TRBD2,TRBV4-1,TRBJ2-7,-
TGCGCCAGCAGGGGGGGGCTGAACACTGAAGCTTTCTTT,CASRGGLNTEAFF,-,TRBV5-1,TRBJ1-1,-
TGCGCCAGCAGCCACGGCAAGACTAAAAGGGATACGCAGTATTTT,CASSHGKTKRDTQYF,-,TRBV4-3,TRBJ2-3,-
TGTGCCAGCAGCCCGGGTTTCTACGAGCAGTACTTC,CASSPGFYEQYF,-,TRBV7-9,TRBJ2-7,-
TGCGCCAGCAGCCACAGGGGGAGTAACACCGGGGAGCTGTTTTTT,CASSHRGSNTGELFF,TRBD1,TRBV4-1,TRBJ2-2,-
TGTGCCAGCAGCTTGGTGGGGGGAGGGCCTAACTATGGCTACACCTTC,CASSLVGGGPNYGYTF,-,TRBV5-4,TRBJ1-2,-
TGCGCCAGCAGCCTGGCATTAGATCAGCCCCAGCATTTT,CASSLALDQPQHF,-,TRBV5-1,TRBJ1-5,-
TGTGCCAGCACCGAGTACTCTGGGGCCAACGTCCTGACTTTC,CASTEYSGANVLTF,-,TRBV6-5,TRBJ2-6,-
TGTGCCAGCAGCCCGCGTCGGAGAATATATTTT,CASSPRRRIYF,-,TRBV11-2,TRBJ1-3,-
TGTGCCAGCACCCCCCGGGGCCGGGGGGCCGGGGAGCTGTTTTTT,CASTPRGRGAGELFF,TRBD2,TRBV2,TRBJ2-2,once
TGTGCCAGCAGCCCACTAGCGGGAGATCTGAATGAGCAGTTCTTC,CASSPLAGDLNEQFF,TRBD2,TRBV4-2,TRBJ2-1,-
TGTGCCAGCAGTCTAAACCCCGGACAGAAGCAGTTCTTC,CASSLNPGQKQFF,-,TRBV28,TRBJ2-1,-
TGTGCCAGCAGTTTAGCCAGGGCAATTTTCAATGAGCAGTTCTTC,CASSLARAIFNEQFF,-,TRBV27,TRBJ2-1,-
TGCGCCAGCAGCCTCGCGACTACCTCTAGGACTGGGTACAATGAGCAGTTCTTC,CASSLATTSRTGYNEQFF,-,TRBV5-1,TRBJ2-1,once
TGCGCCAGCAGCTCACCCCCGCCGGGACAGGGATCAGATACGCAGTATTTT,CASSSPPPGQGSDTQYF,TRBD1,TRBV5-1,TRBJ2-3,-
TGCGCCAGCAGCCCGACAGCGGGAGTCGGCACAGATACGCAGTATTTT,CASSPTAGVGTDTQYF,TRBD2,TRBV5-1,TRBJ2-3,-
TGCGCCAGCAGCCAGGGCCGTGACAATGAGCAGTTCTTC,CASSQGRDNEQFF,-,TRBV4-3,TRBJ2-1,-
TGTGCCAGCAGTTCGACAGGGGAATCCTACGAGCAGTACTTC,CASSSTGESYEQYF,TRBD1,TRBV6-6,TRBJ2-7,-
TGTGCCAGCAGCCTACAATTGGCGGGGGGGCCCTACGAGCAGTACTTC,CASSLQLAGGPYEQYF,TRBD2,TRBV7-9,TRBJ2-7,-
TGTGCCAGCAGCCACCGGGGGGGGCTGAATGAGCAGTTCTTC,CASSHRGGLNEQFF,TRBD2,TRBV7-4,TRBJ2-1,-
TGTGCCACCCGGGAGGCCGGGAGGAACGAGCAGTACTTC,CATREAGRNEQYF,TRBD2,TRBV27,TRBJ2-7,-
TGTGCCAGCAGCCCAGCCGGGGGCTCCTACGAGCAGTACTTC,CASSPAGGSYEQYF,-,TRBV14,TRBJ2-7,-
TGCGCCAGCAGCCCCCCTTTAGCGTTCCAAGAGACCCAGTACTTC,CASSPPLAFQETQYF,-,TRBV5-1,TRBJ2-5,-
TGTGCCAGCAGCTTCGGAGGGGACCTCGGGGAGACCCAGTACTTC,CASSFGGDLGETQYF,-,TRBV11-2,TRBJ2-5,-